This T cell receptor (beta chain) was sequenced in a study of blood T cell repertoires in COVID-19. For the study at large: Some COVID-19 samples were acute and others convalescent; all came from the United States, Italy and Spain. The analysed material was cDNA or gDNA that came from T cells, B-cell-depleted T cells, or PBMCs.

Original methodology: Amplification with reference gene primers provided the estimates of nucleated cell counts. Clones were sequenced by immunoSEQ multiplex PCR, and TCRdb holds only the in-frame ones, with some missing. V, J and clone size were drawn from that table, and D and trimming were deduced from the DNA. The sample holds some 240,000 clones, about 80% seen once. The sample holds one count of this clone. Germline CDR1 MRHNA, CDR2 SNTAGT. This CDR3 spans 15 amino acids. V gave up 5 bases and J gave up 4 bases; unmatched junction bases: 7. This TCR was recovered from a woman of 80 years or more with acute or convalescent COVID-19. Sequencing input: peripheral blood. The chain links TRBV6-4 to TRBJ2-1; 8 nucleotides agree with TRBD2. CDR3: CASSLERGPYNEQFF. The CDR3, as DNA: TGTGCCAGCAGTCTGGAGCGGGGGCCGTACAATGAGCAGTTCTTC.